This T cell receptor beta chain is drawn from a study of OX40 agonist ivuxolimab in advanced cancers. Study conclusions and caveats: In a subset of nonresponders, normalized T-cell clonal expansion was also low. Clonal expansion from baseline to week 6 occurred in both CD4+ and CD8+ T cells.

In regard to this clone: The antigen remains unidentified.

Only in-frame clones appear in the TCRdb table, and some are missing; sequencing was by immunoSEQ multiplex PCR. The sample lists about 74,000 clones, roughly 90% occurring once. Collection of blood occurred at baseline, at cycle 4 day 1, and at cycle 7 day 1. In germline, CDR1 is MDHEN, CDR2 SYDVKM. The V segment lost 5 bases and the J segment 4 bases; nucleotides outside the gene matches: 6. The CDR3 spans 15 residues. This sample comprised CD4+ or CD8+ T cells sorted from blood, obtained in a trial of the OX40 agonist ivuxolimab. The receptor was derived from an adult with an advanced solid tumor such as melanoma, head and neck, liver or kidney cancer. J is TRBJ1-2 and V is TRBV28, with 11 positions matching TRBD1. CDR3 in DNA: TGTGCCAGCAGTCTGGCGGGGACAGGGGGCTATGGCTACACCTTC. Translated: CASSLAGTGGYGYTF.